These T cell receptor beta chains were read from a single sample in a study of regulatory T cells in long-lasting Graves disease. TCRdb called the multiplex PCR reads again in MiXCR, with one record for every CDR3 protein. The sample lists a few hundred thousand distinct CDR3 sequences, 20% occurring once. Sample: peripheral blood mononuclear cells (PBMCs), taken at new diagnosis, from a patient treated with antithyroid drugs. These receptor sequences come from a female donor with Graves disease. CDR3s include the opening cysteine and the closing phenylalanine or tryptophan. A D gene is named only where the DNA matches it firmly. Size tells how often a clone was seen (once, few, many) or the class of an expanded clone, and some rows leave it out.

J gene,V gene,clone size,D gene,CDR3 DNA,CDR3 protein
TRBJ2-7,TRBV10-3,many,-,TGTGCCATCAGTTCGGACAGCTCCTACGAGCAGTACTTC,CAISSDSSYEQYF
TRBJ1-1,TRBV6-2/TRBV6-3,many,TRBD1,TGTGCCAGCAGTTTACGGGACAGGGGGCGCGACACTGAAGCTTTCTTT,CASSLRDRGRDTEAFF
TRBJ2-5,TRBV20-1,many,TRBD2,TGCAGTGCTAGGGGCGAGCGGGGGAGGGAGACCCAGTACTTC,CSARGERGRETQYF
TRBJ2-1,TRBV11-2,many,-,TGTGCCAGCAGCTTCGGGGGTTCCCAAGAGACCCAGTGCTTC,CASSFGGSQETQCF
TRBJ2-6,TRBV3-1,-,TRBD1,TGTGCCAGCAGCGGACAGGCCACTCTCTCTGGGGCCAACGTCCTGACTTTC,CASSGQATLSGANVLTF
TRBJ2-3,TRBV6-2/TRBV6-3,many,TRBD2,TGTGCCAGCAGTTACGGACTAGTTGATACGCAGTATTTT,CASSYGLVDTQYF
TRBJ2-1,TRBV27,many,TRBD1,TGTGCCAGCGGGGACAGGGGCGGATTTGGCAATGAGCAGTTCTTC,CASGDRGGFGNEQFF
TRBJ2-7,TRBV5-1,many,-,TGCGCCAGCAGCTTAGTAGGTAGCGCATCCTACGAGCAGTACTTC,CASSLVGSASYEQYF
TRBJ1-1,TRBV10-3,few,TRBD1,TGTGCCATCAGTGAAGGGACAGGGGGCATCACTGAAGCTTTCTTT,CAISEGTGGITEAFF
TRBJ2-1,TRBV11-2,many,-,TGTGCCAGCAGCTTAGAACCCATGACACCATGGGATGAGCAGTTCTTC,CASSLEPMTPWDEQFF
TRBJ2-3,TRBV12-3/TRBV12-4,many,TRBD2,TGTGCCAGCAGTGAGCTAGCGGTTTACGCAGATACGCAGTATTTT,CASSELAVYADTQYF
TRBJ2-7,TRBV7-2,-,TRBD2,TGTGCCAGCAGCTTATTAGTTGGGCGGGAGCCCTACGAGCAGTACTTC,CASSLLVGREPYEQYF
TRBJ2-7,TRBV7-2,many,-,TGTGCCAGCAGCCACGGACTGTCCTACGAGCAGTACTTC,CASSHGLSYEQYF
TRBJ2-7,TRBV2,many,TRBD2,TGTGCCAGCACGCTCGGGACTAGTGACGAGCAGTACTTC,CASTLGTSDEQYF
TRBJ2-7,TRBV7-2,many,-,TGTGCCAGCAGTTCGGGACCGGGATCCTACGAGCAGTACTTC,CASSSGPGSYEQYF
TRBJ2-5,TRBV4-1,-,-,TGCGCCAGCGGAATGGGGGGGCGAGAGACCCAGTACTTC,CASGMGGRETQYF
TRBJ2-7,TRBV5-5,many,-,TGTGCCAGCAGACCGGACCCGTCCTACGAGCAGTACTTC,CASRPDPSYEQYF
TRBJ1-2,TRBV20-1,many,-,TGCAGTGCTAGAGATCAGGGTCGCTATGGCTACACCTTC,CSARDQGRYGYTF
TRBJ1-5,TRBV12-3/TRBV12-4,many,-,TGTGCCAGCAGTTTAAACAGCGTTGGTCAGCCCCAGCATTTT,CASSLNSVGQPQHF
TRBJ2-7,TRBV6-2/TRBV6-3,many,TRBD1,TGTGCCAGCACCAACAGGGGGGACTCTCCCTACGAGCAGTACTTC,CASTNRGDSPYEQYF
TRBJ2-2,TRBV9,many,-,TGTGCCAGCAGTGCCGTTGGGGCTCCGAACACCGGGGAGCTGTTTTTT,CASSAVGAPNTGELFF
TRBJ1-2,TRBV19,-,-,TGTGCCAGTAGTACGGGAGAGGGTGGCTACACCTTC,CASSTGEGGYTF
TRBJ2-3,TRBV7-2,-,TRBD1,TGTGCCAGCAGCCGCGGGACAGGCAAATGGGATACGCAGTATTTT,CASSRGTGKWDTQYF
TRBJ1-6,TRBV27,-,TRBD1,TGTGCCAGCAGTTCAATCTTCAGGGGGATCAATTCACCCCTCCACTTT,CASSSIFRGINSPLHF
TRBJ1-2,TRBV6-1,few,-,TGTGCCAGCAACTCGCTTCAGGGAGCTAACTATGGCTACACCTTC,CASNSLQGANYGYTF
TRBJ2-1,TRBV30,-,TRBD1,TGTGCCTGGAATACCGGGACAGGGGCCGAGCAGTTCTTC,CAWNTGTGAEQFF
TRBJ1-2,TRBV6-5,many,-,TGTGCCAGCAGTTACCACGGGATTTATGGCTACACCTTC,CASSYHGIYGYTF
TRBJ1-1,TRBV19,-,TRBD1,TGTGCCAGTAGTGAGACAGGGGGACGTCTGAGCACTGAAGCTTTCTTT,CASSETGGRLSTEAFF
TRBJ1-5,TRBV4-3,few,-,TGCGCCAGCAGCCAAGACGGGGAGCTCAATCAGCCCCAGCATTTT,CASSQDGELNQPQHF
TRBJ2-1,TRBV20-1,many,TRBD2,TGCAGTGCTAGTACCCTAGCGGGAGCCAATGAGCAGTTCTTC,CSASTLAGANEQFF
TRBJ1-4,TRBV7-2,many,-,TGTGCCAGCAGCTTCGAGGCTCCGGGAAAACTGTTTTTT,CASSFEAPGKLFF
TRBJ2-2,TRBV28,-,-,TGTGCCAGCAGTCCCCACTCCTATTACGACAGGTCGAACACCGGGGAGCTGTTTTTT,CASSPHSYYDRSNTGELFF
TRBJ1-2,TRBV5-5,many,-,TGTGCCAGCAGCGAAACGACAGGCAGGGGAGGCTACACCTTC,CASSETTGRGGYTF
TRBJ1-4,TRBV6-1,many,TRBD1,TGTGCCAGCAGACCCTCGACAGGGCAGTCGGAAAAACTGTTTTTT,CASRPSTGQSEKLFF
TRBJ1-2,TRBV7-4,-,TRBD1,TGTGCCAGCAGCTTACCCCAAGGGGACAGGGGGATCTATGGCTACACCTTC,CASSLPQGDRGIYGYTF
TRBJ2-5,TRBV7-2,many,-,TGTGCCAGCAGCCTCTCCTCGGGGGATCAAGAGACCCAGTACTTC,CASSLSSGDQETQYF
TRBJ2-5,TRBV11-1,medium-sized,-,TGTGCCAGCAGCCCCGGACAGCAAGAGACCCAGTACTTC,CASSPGQQETQYF
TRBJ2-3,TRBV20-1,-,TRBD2,TGCAGTGCTAGTTCCTTTAGCGGGGGACGCACAGATACGCAGTATTTT,CSASSFSGGRTDTQYF
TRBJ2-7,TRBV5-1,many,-,TGCGCCAGCAGCTTTGCGGGGTCCAACGAGCAGTACTTC,CASSFAGSNEQYF
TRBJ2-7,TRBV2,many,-,TGTGCCAGCAGTGAATGGACGAGATACGAGCAGTACTTC,CASSEWTRYEQYF
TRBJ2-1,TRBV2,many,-,TGTGCCAGCAACACGGGACTCAATGAGCAGTTCTTC,CASNTGLNEQFF
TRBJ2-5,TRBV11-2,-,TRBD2,TGTGCCTGCTGTCGGGGCGGGGGAGAGACCCAGTACTTC,CACCRGGGETQYF
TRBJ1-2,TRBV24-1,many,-,TGTGCCACCAGTGATCTTACAGAGAGCTATGGCTACACCTTC,CATSDLTESYGYTF
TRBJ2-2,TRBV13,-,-,TGTGCCAGCAGCAGCTTAAGGGGGGAGCTGTTTTTT,CASSSLRGELFF
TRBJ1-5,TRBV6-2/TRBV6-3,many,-,TGTGCCAGCAGTTTGACAGGCCCCCTGCATTTT,CASSLTGPLHF
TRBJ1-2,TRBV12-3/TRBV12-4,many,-,TGTGCCAGCAGTTTCCAACAGGGAAGCTATGGCTACACCTTC,CASSFQQGSYGYTF
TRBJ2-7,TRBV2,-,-,TGTGCCAGCAGTGAAGAGCGGGCTAGTCCCTACGAGCAGTACTTC,CASSEERASPYEQYF
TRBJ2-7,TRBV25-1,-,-,TGTGCCAGCAGTGACGTAGAGGGATTCTACGAGCAGTACTTC,CASSDVEGFYEQYF
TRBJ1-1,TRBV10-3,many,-,TGTGCCATTACTCGGGACACGGGTGACACTGAAGCTTTCTTT,CAITRDTGDTEAFF
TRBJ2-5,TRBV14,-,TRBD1,TGTGCCAGCAGCCAATGGGCCCGGACAGGGAAAGAGACCCAGTACTTC,CASSQWARTGKETQYF
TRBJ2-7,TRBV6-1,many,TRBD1,TGTGCCAGCGCGCTCCGGGACAGGGGTCGAAACGAGCAGTACTTC,CASALRDRGRNEQYF
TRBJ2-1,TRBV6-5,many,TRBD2,TGTGCCAGCAGTTACGGTTATGGCGGGGGGTCCTACAATGAGCAGTTCTTC,CASSYGYGGGSYNEQFF
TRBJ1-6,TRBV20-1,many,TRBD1,TGCAGTGCTAGAGGGCCGGGAACAGGGGAAAATTCACCCCTCCACTTT,CSARGPGTGENSPLHF
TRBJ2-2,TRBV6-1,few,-,TGTGCCAGCAGCCGCGGACGACAAGGGGGAACCGGGGAGCTGTTTTTT,CASSRGRQGGTGELFF